Here is one T cell receptor (beta chain) with its context. Its antigen is currently unknown. This sample is drawn from a study of a mutant IDH1 vaccine in newly diagnosed glioma. Study background: Vaccinations were initiated 4-6 weeks following radiotherapy alone, or were given together with temozolomide cycles. Findings and limits, study-wide: Detectable vaccine-induced immune responses arose in 93.3% of patients.

The time point is: week 11, during vaccination. With topical imiquimod, each dose of the vaccine consisted of 300 ug of mutant IDH1 20-mer peptide. Astrocytomas found in donors were new, WHO grade 3 or 4, IDH1-mutant and ATRX-lost. Per germline, CDR1 SGHKS and CDR2 YYEKEE (reference sequence). Between the trimmed V and J ends, which lost 0 bases and 6 bases, there was a span of 12 bases. The CDR3 covers 15 residues. The method was immunoSEQ multiplex PCR; TCRdb's version includes in-frame clones alone and lacks a portion of them. The table lists roughly 120,000 clones, about 90% of them singletons, with 0.55% to 0.7% in the top ten.

The sample here was PBMCs, taken from a glioma patient whose treatment included an IDH1 peptide vaccine. This rearrangement joins TRBV5-5 to TRBJ2-2; maybe TRBD1 (6 bases). The receptor was derived from a woman aged 50 to 65 with glioma. CDR3 loop: CASSLVWGPPGELFF. As DNA, the CDR3 is TGTGCCAGCAGCTTGGTGTGGGGGCCCCCCGGGGAGCTGTTTTTT.